This is a list of T cell receptor beta chains from one sample in a study of cytomegalovirus exposure and HLA in healthy donors. Sequencing used immunoSEQ multiplex PCR; TCRdb keeps in-frame clones, though not all of them. The sample lists about 150,000 clones, around 72% occurring once. The sample taken for sequencing was PBMCs. Receptor source: a man aged 50 to 60 in good health and CMV-seropositive. CDR3s include the opening cysteine and the closing phenylalanine or tryptophan. D genes are given only for firm matches. Clone sizes are given selectively: once, few, many, or a class where the clone is expanded.

clone size: NA
V gene: TRBV11-3
D gene: NA
J gene: TRBJ2-5
CDR3 DNA: TGTGCCAGCAGCCACCGGACAGTTTCCCAAGAGACCCAGTACTTC
CDR3 protein: CASSHRTVSQETQYF

clone size: NA
V gene: TRBV5-5
D gene: NA
J gene: TRBJ1-1
CDR3 DNA: TGTGCCAGCAGCTCAAGGACTGTGAACACTGAAGCTTTCTTT
CDR3 protein: CASSSRTVNTEAFF

clone size: NA
V gene: TRBV15
D gene: TRBD1
J gene: TRBJ2-6
CDR3 DNA: TGTGCCACCAGCAGAGAGATGGATCGCGGGACAGGGGCCTCTGGGGCCAACGTCCTGACTTTC
CDR3 protein: CATSREMDRGTGASGANVLTF

clone size: NA
V gene: TRBV5-1
D gene: TRBD2
J gene: TRBJ2-3
CDR3 DNA: TGCGCCAGCAGCTTGGCCCCGGGACTAGCGACTAGCACAGATACGCAGTATTTT
CDR3 protein: CASSLAPGLATSTDTQYF

clone size: few
V gene: TRBV7-8
D gene: NA
J gene: TRBJ2-2
CDR3 DNA: TGTGCCAGCGGCAGGGGAGCGGACGGGGAGCTGTTTTTT
CDR3 protein: CASGRGADGELFF

clone size: NA
V gene: TRBV6-5
D gene: TRBD1
J gene: TRBJ1-2
CDR3 DNA: TGTGCCAGCAGTTCCTGGGACAGGGTGAACTATGGCTACACCTTC
CDR3 protein: CASSSWDRVNYGYTF

clone size: NA
V gene: TRBV9
D gene: TRBD2
J gene: TRBJ2-1
CDR3 DNA: TGTGCCAGCAGGACTAGCGGGGAGGATGAGCAGTTCTTC
CDR3 protein: CASRTSGEDEQFF

clone size: NA
V gene: TRBV11-3
D gene: NA
J gene: TRBJ1-1
CDR3 DNA: TGTGCCAGCAGCCGTGGGGGGGCAGGAAACACTGAAGCTTTCTTT
CDR3 protein: CASSRGGAGNTEAFF

clone size: NA
V gene: TRBV27
D gene: TRBD2
J gene: TRBJ2-1
CDR3 DNA: TGTGCCAGCAGTTTCGGACTAGCGGGGAAGGGTGAGCAGTTCTTC
CDR3 protein: CASSFGLAGKGEQFF

clone size: few
V gene: TRBV5-4
D gene: NA
J gene: TRBJ1-4
CDR3 DNA: TGTGCCAGCGCCCGGGGGGGCTCAAATGAAAAACTGTTTTTT
CDR3 protein: CASARGGSNEKLFF

clone size: NA
V gene: TRBV29-1
D gene: TRBD2
J gene: TRBJ2-2
CDR3 DNA: TGCAGCGTTAAGCTAGCGGGAGGGCTCGTAACCGGGGAGCTGTTTTTT
CDR3 protein: CSVKLAGGLVTGELFF

clone size: NA
V gene: TRBV7-9
D gene: NA
J gene: TRBJ2-3
CDR3 DNA: TGTGCCAGCAGCCCAGGCACAGATACGCAGTATTTT
CDR3 protein: CASSPGTDTQYF

clone size: NA
V gene: TRBV19
D gene: NA
J gene: TRBJ1-5
CDR3 DNA: TGTGCCAGTGCGGCCCAAGGAGGTCAGCCCCAGCATTTT
CDR3 protein: CASAAQGGQPQHF

clone size: NA
V gene: TRBV11-3
D gene: NA
J gene: TRBJ2-2
CDR3 DNA: TGTGCCAGCGGAGGGAGTACGAACCCCGGGGAGCTGTTTTTT
CDR3 protein: CASGGSTNPGELFF

clone size: NA
V gene: TRBV14
D gene: NA
J gene: TRBJ1-1
CDR3 DNA: TGTGCCAGCAGCCAAGACGCGGTATTGGGCACTGAAGCTTTCTTT
CDR3 protein: CASSQDAVLGTEAFF

clone size: once
V gene: TRBV27
D gene: TRBD1
J gene: TRBJ1-6
CDR3 DNA: TGTGCCAGCGGGGGATTTGGGACAGGGGTTTCACCCCTCCACTTT
CDR3 protein: CASGGFGTGVSPLHF

clone size: NA
V gene: TRBV5-1
D gene: TRBD1
J gene: TRBJ2-6
CDR3 DNA: TGCGCCAGCAGCTCGCAAACAGGGGGCGACGTCCTGACTTTC
CDR3 protein: CASSSQTGGDVLTF

clone size: NA
V gene: TRBV27
D gene: TRBD1
J gene: TRBJ2-2
CDR3 DNA: TGTGCCAGCAGTTTATATGGCAGGGGGCGAGACACCGGGGAGCTGTTTTTT
CDR3 protein: CASSLYGRGRDTGELFF

clone size: few
V gene: TRBV27
D gene: NA
J gene: TRBJ1-5
CDR3 DNA: TGTGCCAGCAGTTTCAGTAGCAATCAGCCCCAGCATTTT
CDR3 protein: CASSFSSNQPQHF

clone size: NA
V gene: TRBV2
D gene: NA
J gene: TRBJ2-2
CDR3 DNA: TGTGCCAGCAAGCGGGCCCCGAACACCGGGGAGCTGTTTTTT
CDR3 protein: CASKRAPNTGELFF

clone size: NA
V gene: TRBV19
D gene: NA
J gene: TRBJ2-3
CDR3 DNA: TGTGCCAGTAGTATTCTTGAGGGCAAAGCGCAGTATTTT
CDR3 protein: CASSILEGKAQYF

clone size: NA
V gene: TRBV11-3
D gene: NA
J gene: TRBJ2-6
CDR3 DNA: TGTGCCAGCAGCTCAAGGGAGGACTCTGGGGCCAACGTCCTGACTTTC
CDR3 protein: CASSSREDSGANVLTF

clone size: NA
V gene: TRBV11-2
D gene: NA
J gene: TRBJ2-5
CDR3 DNA: TGTGCCAGCAGCTCCCTAGGGACCCAGTACTTC
CDR3 protein: CASSSLGTQYF

clone size: NA
V gene: TRBV9
D gene: NA
J gene: TRBJ2-3
CDR3 DNA: TGTGCCAGCAGCATTGGACAAGCGGGTTTCACAGATACGCAGTATTTT
CDR3 protein: CASSIGQAGFTDTQYF

clone size: NA
V gene: TRBV5-4
D gene: TRBD1
J gene: TRBJ1-1
CDR3 DNA: TGTGCCAGCAGCTCGCCGGGACAGGGCTTCACTGAAGCTTTCTTT
CDR3 protein: CASSSPGQGFTEAFF

clone size: NA
V gene: TRBV5-4
D gene: NA
J gene: TRBJ1-5
CDR3 DNA: TGTGCCAGCAGCTTGGCACGTTATGAGCAGCCCCAGCATTTT
CDR3 protein: CASSLARYEQPQHF

clone size: NA
V gene: TRBV19
D gene: TRBD1
J gene: TRBJ1-2
CDR3 DNA: TGTGCCAGTAGTATCCGGACAGGGGCTCAATATGGCTACACCTTC
CDR3 protein: CASSIRTGAQYGYTF

clone size: few
V gene: TRBV19
D gene: TRBD1
J gene: TRBJ2-5
CDR3 DNA: TGTGCCAGTAGTACCTCCGGGACAGGGAACCAAGAGACCCAGTACTTC
CDR3 protein: CASSTSGTGNQETQYF

clone size: NA
V gene: TRBV11-2
D gene: TRBD2
J gene: TRBJ2-5
CDR3 DNA: TGTGCCAGCAGCGTGGGACTAGCGGAGAGAGAGACCCAGTACTTC
CDR3 protein: CASSVGLAERETQYF

clone size: NA
V gene: TRBV11-3
D gene: NA
J gene: TRBJ1-1
CDR3 DNA: TGTGCCAGCAGCTTTTCAGGAGTACGGGGTGAAGCTTTCTTT
CDR3 protein: CASSFSGVRGEAFF

clone size: few
V gene: TRBV9
D gene: NA
J gene: TRBJ2-7
CDR3 DNA: TGTGCCAGCAGCTTCCCTCTTCGGCAGGTCGAGATCTACGAGCAGTACTTC
CDR3 protein: CASSFPLRQVEIYEQYF

clone size: NA
V gene: TRBV6-4
D gene: TRBD1
J gene: TRBJ2-3
CDR3 DNA: TGTGCCAGCAGTGACTCGCAGGGGGCAGATACGCAGTATTTT
CDR3 protein: CASSDSQGADTQYF

clone size: NA
V gene: TRBV5-1
D gene: NA
J gene: TRBJ2-7
CDR3 DNA: TGCGCCAGCAGCTTGAGGCAGGGCGGAATGGGCGAGCAGTACTTC
CDR3 protein: CASSLRQGGMGEQYF

clone size: NA
V gene: TRBV27
D gene: NA
J gene: TRBJ2-5
CDR3 DNA: TGTGCCAGCAGACGACTCGGAGGGCCCCGTGGGGAGACCCAGTACTTC
CDR3 protein: CASRRLGGPRGETQYF

clone size: NA
V gene: TRBV6-1
D gene: NA
J gene: TRBJ1-2
CDR3 DNA: TGTGCCAGCAGGGGCAACTATGGCTACACCTTC
CDR3 protein: CASRGNYGYTF

clone size: NA
V gene: TRBV4-2
D gene: NA
J gene: TRBJ1-4
CDR3 DNA: TGTGCCAGCAGCCAGACTCGGGGTGGGTCTAATGAAAAACTGTTTTTT
CDR3 protein: CASSQTRGGSNEKLFF

clone size: NA
V gene: TRBV5-1
D gene: NA
J gene: TRBJ1-4
CDR3 DNA: TGCGCCAGCAGCTTGGAGCCCTACGCAACTAATGAAAAACTGTTTTTT
CDR3 protein: CASSLEPYATNEKLFF

clone size: NA
V gene: TRBV6-4
D gene: NA
J gene: TRBJ1-6
CDR3 DNA: TGTGCCAGCAGTGACTCCGGGATCGGCTCACCCCTCCACTTT
CDR3 protein: CASSDSGIGSPLHF

clone size: NA
V gene: TRBV27
D gene: TRBD2
J gene: TRBJ2-7
CDR3 DNA: TGTGCCAGCAGTCCGCAATTAGCGGGGGGTTACGAGCAGTACTTC
CDR3 protein: CASSPQLAGGYEQYF

clone size: few
V gene: TRBV2
D gene: NA
J gene: TRBJ1-6
CDR3 DNA: TGTGCCAGCAGTGAAGCGCAACGGGTGACTTATAATTCACCCCTCCACTTT
CDR3 protein: CASSEAQRVTYNSPLHF

clone size: few
V gene: TRBV7-6
D gene: NA
J gene: TRBJ2-5
CDR3 DNA: TGTGCCAGCAGCTTAGCCGGTCGCGTGGAGACCCAGTACTTC
CDR3 protein: CASSLAGRVETQYF

clone size: NA
V gene: TRBV19
D gene: NA
J gene: TRBJ2-3
CDR3 DNA: TGTGCCTCTGGCGGCGGGGGCACAGATACGCAGTATTTT
CDR3 protein: CASGGGGTDTQYF

clone size: NA
V gene: TRBV18
D gene: TRBD1
J gene: TRBJ2-1
CDR3 DNA: TGTGCCAGCTCACCACCGAGGGACAGGGGTTCCTACAATGAGCAGTTCTTC
CDR3 protein: CASSPPRDRGSYNEQFF

clone size: few
V gene: TRBV6-1
D gene: NA
J gene: TRBJ1-1
CDR3 DNA: TGTGCCAGCCCCAAGGCGGTTCCTGAAGCTTTCTTT
CDR3 protein: CASPKAVPEAFF

clone size: NA
V gene: TRBV11-3
D gene: TRBD1
J gene: TRBJ2-7
CDR3 DNA: TGTGCCAGCAGCTCCTTCGGACAGGGGGCGTACGAGCAGTACTTC
CDR3 protein: CASSSFGQGAYEQYF

clone size: few
V gene: TRBV7-8
D gene: NA
J gene: TRBJ1-1
CDR3 DNA: TGTGCCAGCAGCTTCTCTCGTAACACTGAAGCTTTCTTT
CDR3 protein: CASSFSRNTEAFF

clone size: NA
V gene: TRBV28
D gene: TRBD2
J gene: TRBJ2-3
CDR3 DNA: TGTGCCAGCAGTCGTAGCGGGAGGATCACAGATACGCAGTATTTT
CDR3 protein: CASSRSGRITDTQYF

clone size: NA
V gene: TRBV7-8
D gene: TRBD1
J gene: TRBJ1-5
CDR3 DNA: TGTGCCAGCAGCAGAGGGACAGGGGGCGATCAGCCCCAGCATTTT
CDR3 protein: CASSRGTGGDQPQHF

clone size: NA
V gene: TRBV7-7
D gene: TRBD2
J gene: TRBJ2-1
CDR3 DNA: TGTGCTAGCAGCCCCTCGACTAGCGGGAGAAATGAGCAGTTCTTC
CDR3 protein: CASSPSTSGRNEQFF

clone size: NA
V gene: TRBV5-8
D gene: NA
J gene: TRBJ1-5
CDR3 DNA: TGTGCCAGCAGCTTGCGAGGGATCGGCCAGCCCCAGCATTTT
CDR3 protein: CASSLRGIGQPQHF

clone size: NA
V gene: TRBV5-4
D gene: TRBD2
J gene: TRBJ2-7
CDR3 DNA: TGTGCCAGCAGCTTCGGGGGGGATCAACCTTACGAGCAGTACTTC
CDR3 protein: CASSFGGDQPYEQYF

clone size: once
V gene: TRBV7-9
D gene: TRBD1
J gene: TRBJ1-2
CDR3 DNA: TGTGCCAGCAGCTTGGGGACAGACCTGGGATTCTATGGCTACACCTTC
CDR3 protein: CASSLGTDLGFYGYTF

clone size: NA
V gene: TRBV18
D gene: TRBD1
J gene: TRBJ2-3
CDR3 DNA: TGTGCCAGCTCACCACGGACAGGGAGCACAGATACGCAGTATTTT
CDR3 protein: CASSPRTGSTDTQYF

clone size: NA
V gene: TRBV2
D gene: NA
J gene: TRBJ1-1
CDR3 DNA: TGTGCCAGCAGGCCCAGGGGAAACACTGAAGCTTTCTTT
CDR3 protein: CASRPRGNTEAFF

clone size: NA
V gene: TRBV10-3
D gene: TRBD1
J gene: TRBJ1-1
CDR3 DNA: TGTGCCATCAGTGCAGGGGGTTTCGACACTGAAGCTTTCTTT
CDR3 protein: CAISAGGFDTEAFF

clone size: NA
V gene: TRBV19
D gene: NA
J gene: TRBJ1-2
CDR3 DNA: TGTGCCAGTAGTTCCTCGGACAGATATGGCTACACCTTC
CDR3 protein: CASSSSDRYGYTF

clone size: once
V gene: TRBV5-4
D gene: NA
J gene: TRBJ2-3
CDR3 DNA: TGTGCCAGCAGCTTGGCGGGGGTCACAGATACGCAGTATTTT
CDR3 protein: CASSLAGVTDTQYF